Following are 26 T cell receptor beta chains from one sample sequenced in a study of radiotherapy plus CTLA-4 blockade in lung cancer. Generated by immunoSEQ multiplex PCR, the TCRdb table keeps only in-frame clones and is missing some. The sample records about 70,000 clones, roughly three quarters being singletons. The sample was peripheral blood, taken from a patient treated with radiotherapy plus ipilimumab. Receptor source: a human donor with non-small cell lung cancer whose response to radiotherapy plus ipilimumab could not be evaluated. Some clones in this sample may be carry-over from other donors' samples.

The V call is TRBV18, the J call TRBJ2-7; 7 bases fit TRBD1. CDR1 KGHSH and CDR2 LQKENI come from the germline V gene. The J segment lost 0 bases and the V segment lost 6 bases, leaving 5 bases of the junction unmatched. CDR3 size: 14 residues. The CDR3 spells CASSGQDTSYEQYF. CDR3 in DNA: TGTGCCAGCTCCGGACAGGATACCTCCTACGAGCAGTACTTC. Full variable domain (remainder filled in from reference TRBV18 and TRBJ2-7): NAGVMQNPRHLVRRRGQEARLRCSPMKGHSHVYWYRQLPEEGLKFMVYLQKENIIDESGMPKERFSAEFPKEGPSILRIQQVVRGDSAAYFCASSGQDTSYEQYFGPGTRLTVT.

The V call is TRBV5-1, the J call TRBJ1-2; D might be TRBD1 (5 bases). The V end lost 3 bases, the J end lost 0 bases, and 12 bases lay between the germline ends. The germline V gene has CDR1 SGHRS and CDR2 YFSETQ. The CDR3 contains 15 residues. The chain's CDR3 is CASSSGTGANYGYTF. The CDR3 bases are TGCGCCAGCAGCTCGGGGACGGGAGCTAACTATGGCTACACCTTC.

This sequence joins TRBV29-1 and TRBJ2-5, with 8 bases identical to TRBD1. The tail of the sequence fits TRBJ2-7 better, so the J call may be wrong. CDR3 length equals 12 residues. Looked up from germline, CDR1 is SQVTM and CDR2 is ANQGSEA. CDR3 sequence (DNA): TGCAGCGTCGGACAGGGAAGGTACGAGCAGTACTTC. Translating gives CSVGQGRYEQYF.

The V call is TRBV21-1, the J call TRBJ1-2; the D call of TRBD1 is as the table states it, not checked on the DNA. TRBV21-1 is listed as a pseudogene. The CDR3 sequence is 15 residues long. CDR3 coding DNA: TGTGCCAGCAGCAAAAGAGGCAGGGAAGTCTATGGCTACACCTTC. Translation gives CASSKRGREVYGYTF.

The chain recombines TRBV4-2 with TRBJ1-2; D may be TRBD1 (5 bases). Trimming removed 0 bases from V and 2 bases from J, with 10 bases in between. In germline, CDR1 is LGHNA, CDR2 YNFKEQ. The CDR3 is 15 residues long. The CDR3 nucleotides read TGTGCCAGCAGCCAAGATCTGGGGGGGAACTATGGCTACACCTTC. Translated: CASSQDLGGNYGYTF.

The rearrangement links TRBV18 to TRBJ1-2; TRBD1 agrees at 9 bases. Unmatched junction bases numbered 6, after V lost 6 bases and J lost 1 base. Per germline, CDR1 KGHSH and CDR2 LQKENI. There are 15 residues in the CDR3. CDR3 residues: CASSIQGAINYGYTF. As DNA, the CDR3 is TGTGCCAGCTCTATACAGGGGGCGATTAACTATGGCTACACCTTC.

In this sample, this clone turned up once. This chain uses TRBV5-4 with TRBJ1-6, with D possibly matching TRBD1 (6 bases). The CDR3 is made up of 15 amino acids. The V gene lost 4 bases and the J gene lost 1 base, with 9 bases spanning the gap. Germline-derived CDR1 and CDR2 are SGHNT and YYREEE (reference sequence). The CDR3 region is CASSTGQSYNSPLHF. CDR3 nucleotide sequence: TGTGCCAGCAGCACCGGACAGTCCTATAATTCACCCCTCCACTTT.

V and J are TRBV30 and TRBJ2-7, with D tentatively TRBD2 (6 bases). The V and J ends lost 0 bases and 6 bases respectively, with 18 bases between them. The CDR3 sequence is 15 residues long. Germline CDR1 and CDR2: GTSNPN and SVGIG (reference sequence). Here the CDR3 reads CAWSVRFLEGSEQYF. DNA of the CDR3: TGTGCCTGGAGTGTACGATTCCTGGAGGGGTCCGAGCAGTACTTC. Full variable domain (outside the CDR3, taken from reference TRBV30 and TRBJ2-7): SQTIHQWPATLVQPVGSPLSLECTVEGTSNPNLYWYRQAAGRGLQLLFYSVGIGQISSEVPQNLSASRPQDRQFILSSKKLLLSDSGFYLCAWSVRFLEGSEQYFGPGTRLTVT.

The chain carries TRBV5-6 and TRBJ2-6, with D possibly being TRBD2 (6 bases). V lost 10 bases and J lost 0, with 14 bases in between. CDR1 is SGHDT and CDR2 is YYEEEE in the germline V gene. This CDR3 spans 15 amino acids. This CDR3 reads CAGGTFRSGANVLTF. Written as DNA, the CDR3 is TGTGCCGGCGGGACTTTCCGCTCTGGGGCCAACGTCCTGACTTTC.

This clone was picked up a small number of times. The CDR3 DNA sequence: TGTGCCAGCAGCCAAGAGAACAGGGTTTCACCCCTCCACTTT. Protein sequence: CASSQENRVSPLHF. This chain connects TRBV14 to TRBJ1-6, with D maybe TRBD1 (6 bases). Looked up from germline, CDR1 is SGHDN and CDR2 is FVKESK. Trimming took off 0 bases at V and 9 bases at J, with 9 bases between the two ends. The CDR3 sequence is 14 residues long.

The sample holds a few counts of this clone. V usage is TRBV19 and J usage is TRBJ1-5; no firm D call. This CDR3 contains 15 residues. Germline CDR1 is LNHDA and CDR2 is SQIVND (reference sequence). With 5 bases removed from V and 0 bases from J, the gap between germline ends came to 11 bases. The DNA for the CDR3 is TGTGCCAGTAGTGGTAGCGTTTATAGCAATCAGCCCCAGCATTTT. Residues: CASSGSVYSNQPQHF.

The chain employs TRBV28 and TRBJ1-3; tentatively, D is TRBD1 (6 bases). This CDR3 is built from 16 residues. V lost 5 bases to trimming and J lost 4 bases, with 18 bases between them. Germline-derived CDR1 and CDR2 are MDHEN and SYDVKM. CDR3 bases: TGTGCCAGCAGTAACCAGGGGTCCGTATTAGGAAACACCATATATTTT. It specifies CASSNQGSVLGNTIYF.

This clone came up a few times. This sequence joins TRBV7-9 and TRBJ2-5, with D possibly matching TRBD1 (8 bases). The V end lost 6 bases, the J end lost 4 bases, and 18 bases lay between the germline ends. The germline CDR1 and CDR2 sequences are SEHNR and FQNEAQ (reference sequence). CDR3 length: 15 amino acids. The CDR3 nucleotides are TGTGCCAGCAGTCGTGGACAGGGAGGGAGAGAGACCCAGTACTTC. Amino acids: CASSRGQGGRETQYF.

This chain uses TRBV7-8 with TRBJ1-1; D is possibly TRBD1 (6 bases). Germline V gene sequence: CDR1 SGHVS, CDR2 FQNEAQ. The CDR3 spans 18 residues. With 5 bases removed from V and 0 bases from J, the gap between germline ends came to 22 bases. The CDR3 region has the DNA TGTGCCAGCAGCCCAGAGGGCAGGGGTTACGAGTTGAACACTGAAGCTTTCTTT. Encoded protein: CASSPEGRGYELNTEAFF.

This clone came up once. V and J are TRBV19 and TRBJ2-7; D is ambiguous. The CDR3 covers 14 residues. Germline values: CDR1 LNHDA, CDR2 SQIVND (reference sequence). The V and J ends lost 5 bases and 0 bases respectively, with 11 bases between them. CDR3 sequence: CASSVKQSSYEQYF. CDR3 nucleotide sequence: TGTGCCAGTAGTGTAAAACAGAGCTCCTACGAGCAGTACTTC. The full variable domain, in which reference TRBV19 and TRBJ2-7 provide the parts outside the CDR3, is DGGITQSPKYLFRKEGQNVTLSCEQNLNHDAMYWYRQDPGQGLRLIYYSQIVNDFQKGDIAEGYSVSREKKESFPLTVTSAQKNPTAFYLCASSVKQSSYEQYFGPGTRLTVT.

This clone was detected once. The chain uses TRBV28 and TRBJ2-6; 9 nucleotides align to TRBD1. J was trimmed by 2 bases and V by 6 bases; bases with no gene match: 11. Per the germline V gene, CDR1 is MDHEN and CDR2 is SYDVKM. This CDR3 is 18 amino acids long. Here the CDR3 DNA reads TGTGCCAGCAGCCTGGCGGGACAGGGAGACGCTGGGGCCAACGTCCTGACTTTC. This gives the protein CASSLAGQGDAGANVLTF.

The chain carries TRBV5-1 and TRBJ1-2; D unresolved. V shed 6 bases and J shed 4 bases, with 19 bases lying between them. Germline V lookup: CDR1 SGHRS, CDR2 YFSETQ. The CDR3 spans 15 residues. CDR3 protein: CASTLGGPSAYGYTF. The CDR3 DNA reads TGCGCCAGCACCCTCGGAGGCCCTTCGGCCTATGGCTACACCTTC.

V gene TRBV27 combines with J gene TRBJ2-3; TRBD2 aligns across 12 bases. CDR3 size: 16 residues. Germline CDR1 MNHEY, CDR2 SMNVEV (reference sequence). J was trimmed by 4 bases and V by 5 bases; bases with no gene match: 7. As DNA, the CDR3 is TGTGCCAGCAGTCAACGGCTAGCGGGGGGGCCAGATACGCAGTATTTT. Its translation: CASSQRLAGGPDTQYF.

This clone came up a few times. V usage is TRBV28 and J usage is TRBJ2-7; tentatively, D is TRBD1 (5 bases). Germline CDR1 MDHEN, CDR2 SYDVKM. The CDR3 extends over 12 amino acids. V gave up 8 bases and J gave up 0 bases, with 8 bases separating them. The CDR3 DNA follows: TGTGCCAGCCTAGGGGACTCCTACGAGCAGTACTTC. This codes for CASLGDSYEQYF.

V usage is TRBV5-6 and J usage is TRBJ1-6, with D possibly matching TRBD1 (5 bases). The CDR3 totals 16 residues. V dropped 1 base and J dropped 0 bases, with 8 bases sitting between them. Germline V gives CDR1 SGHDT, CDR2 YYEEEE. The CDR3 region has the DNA TGTGCCAGCAGCTTGAGACAGAGCTCCTATAATTCACCCCTCCACTTT. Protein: CASSLRQSSYNSPLHF.

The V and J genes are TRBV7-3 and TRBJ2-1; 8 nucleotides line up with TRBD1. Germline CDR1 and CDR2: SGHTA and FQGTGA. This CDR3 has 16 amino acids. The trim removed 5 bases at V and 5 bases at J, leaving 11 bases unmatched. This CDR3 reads CASSTPRDRSNNEQFF. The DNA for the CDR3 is TGTGCCAGCAGCACCCCGAGGGACAGGTCTAACAATGAGCAGTTCTTC.

The CDR3: CASSFGTGGVYGNTIYF. CDR3 DNA sequence: TGCGCCAGCAGCTTCGGGACAGGGGGCGTTTACGGAAACACCATATATTTT. V gene TRBV5-1 combines with J gene TRBJ1-3, with 12 bases fitting TRBD1. Germline assignment: CDR1 SGHRS and CDR2 YFSETQ. The CDR3 has 17 residues. Trimming cost V 2 bases and J 4 bases; bases outside gene matches: 7.

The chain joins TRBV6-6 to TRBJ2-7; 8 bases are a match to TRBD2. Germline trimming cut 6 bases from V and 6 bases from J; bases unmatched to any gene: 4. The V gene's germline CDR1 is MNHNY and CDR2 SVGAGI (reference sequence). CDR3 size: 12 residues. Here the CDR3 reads CASSHGGAEQYF. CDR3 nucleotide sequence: TGTGCCAGCAGCCACGGGGGGGCCGAGCAGTACTTC.

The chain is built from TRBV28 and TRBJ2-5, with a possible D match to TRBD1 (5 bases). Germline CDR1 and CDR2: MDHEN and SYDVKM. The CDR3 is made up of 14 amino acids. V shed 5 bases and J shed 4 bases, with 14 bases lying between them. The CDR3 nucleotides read TGTGCCAGCAGTAGCTACTTGGGGCCAGAGACCCAGTACTTC. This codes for CASSSYLGPETQYF.

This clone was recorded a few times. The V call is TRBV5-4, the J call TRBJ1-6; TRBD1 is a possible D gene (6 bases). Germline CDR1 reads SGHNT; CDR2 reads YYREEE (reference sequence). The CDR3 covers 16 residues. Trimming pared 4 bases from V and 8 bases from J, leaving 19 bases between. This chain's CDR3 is CASSRYRDPWDSPLHF. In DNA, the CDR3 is TGTGCCAGCAGCCGGTACAGGGACCCCTGGGATTCACCCCTCCACTTT.

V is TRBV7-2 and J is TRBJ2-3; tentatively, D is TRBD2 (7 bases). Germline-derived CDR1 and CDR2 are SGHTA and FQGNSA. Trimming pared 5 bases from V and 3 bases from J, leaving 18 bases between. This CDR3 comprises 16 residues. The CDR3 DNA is TGTGCCAGCAGCCCTTCTTGGGGGGGGGCTACAGATACGCAGTATTTT. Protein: CASSPSWGGATDTQYF.